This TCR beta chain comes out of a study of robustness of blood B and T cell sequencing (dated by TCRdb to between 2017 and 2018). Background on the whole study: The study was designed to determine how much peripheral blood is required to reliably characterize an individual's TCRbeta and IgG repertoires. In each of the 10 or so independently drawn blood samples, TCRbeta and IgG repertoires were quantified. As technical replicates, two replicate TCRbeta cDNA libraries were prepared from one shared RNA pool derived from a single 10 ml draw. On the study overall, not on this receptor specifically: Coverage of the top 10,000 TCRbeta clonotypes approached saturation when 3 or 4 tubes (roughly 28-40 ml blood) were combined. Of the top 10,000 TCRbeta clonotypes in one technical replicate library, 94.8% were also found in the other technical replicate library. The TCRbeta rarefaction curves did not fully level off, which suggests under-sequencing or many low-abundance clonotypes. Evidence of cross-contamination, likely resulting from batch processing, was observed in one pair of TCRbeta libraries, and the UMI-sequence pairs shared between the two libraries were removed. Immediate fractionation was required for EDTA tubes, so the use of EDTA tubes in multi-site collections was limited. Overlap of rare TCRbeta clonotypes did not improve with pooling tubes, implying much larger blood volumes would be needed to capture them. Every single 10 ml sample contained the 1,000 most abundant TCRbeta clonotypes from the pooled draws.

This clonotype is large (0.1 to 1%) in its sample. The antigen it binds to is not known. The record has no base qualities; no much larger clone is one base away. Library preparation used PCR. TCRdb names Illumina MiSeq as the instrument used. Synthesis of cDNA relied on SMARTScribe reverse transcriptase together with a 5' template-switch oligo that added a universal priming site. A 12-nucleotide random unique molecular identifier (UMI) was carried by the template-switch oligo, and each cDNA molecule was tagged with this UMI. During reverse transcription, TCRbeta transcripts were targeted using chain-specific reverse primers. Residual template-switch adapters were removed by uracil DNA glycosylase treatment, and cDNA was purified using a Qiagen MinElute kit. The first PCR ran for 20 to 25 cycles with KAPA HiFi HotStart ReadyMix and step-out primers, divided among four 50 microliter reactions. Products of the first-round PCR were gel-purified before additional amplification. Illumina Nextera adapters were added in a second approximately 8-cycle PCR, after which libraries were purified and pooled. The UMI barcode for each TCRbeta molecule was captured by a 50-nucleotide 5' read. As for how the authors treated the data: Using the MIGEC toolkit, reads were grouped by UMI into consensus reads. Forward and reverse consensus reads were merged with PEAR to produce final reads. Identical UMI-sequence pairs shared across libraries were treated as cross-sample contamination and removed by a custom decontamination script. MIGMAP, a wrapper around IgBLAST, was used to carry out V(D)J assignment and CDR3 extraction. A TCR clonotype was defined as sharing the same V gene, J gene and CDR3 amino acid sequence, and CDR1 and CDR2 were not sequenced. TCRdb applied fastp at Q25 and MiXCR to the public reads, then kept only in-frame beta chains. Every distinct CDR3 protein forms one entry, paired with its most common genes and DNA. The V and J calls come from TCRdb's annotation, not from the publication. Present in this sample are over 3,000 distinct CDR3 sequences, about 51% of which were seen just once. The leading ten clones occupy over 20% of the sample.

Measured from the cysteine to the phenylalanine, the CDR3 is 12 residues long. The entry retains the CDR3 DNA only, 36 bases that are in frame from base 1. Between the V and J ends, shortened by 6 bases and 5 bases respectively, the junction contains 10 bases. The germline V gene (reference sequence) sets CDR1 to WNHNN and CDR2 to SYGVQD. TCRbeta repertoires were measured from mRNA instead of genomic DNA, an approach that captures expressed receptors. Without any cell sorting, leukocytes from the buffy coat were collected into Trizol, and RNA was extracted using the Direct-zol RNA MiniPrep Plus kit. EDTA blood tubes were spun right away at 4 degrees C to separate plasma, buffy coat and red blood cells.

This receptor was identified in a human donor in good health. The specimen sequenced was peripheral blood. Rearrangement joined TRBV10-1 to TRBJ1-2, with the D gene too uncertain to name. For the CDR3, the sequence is CASRQQPYGYTF. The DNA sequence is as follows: TGCGCCAGCAGGCAGCAACCTTATGGCTACACCTTC.